A selection of T cell receptor beta chains follows, all from one sample in a study of T cell repertoires in cytomegalovirus infection. TCRdb fed the reads into MiXCR, producing one record per CDR3 protein. The sample has around 430,000 distinct CDR3 sequences; about 42% are singletons. For these TCRs, the target antigens are not known. The material was cultured PBMCs, obtained from culture after CMV antigen stimulation. The receptors stem from a human donor in good health (CMV status not recorded). Some clones in this sample may be carry-over from other donors' samples. Both conserved end residues are part of each CDR3. Fields, in order: clone size, D gene, V gene, J gene, CDR3 DNA, CDR3 protein. D genes are given only for firm matches. Clone sizes are given selectively: once, few, many, or a class where the clone is expanded.

clone size: -; D gene: TRBD1; V gene: TRBV6-2/TRBV6-3; J gene: TRBJ1-1; CDR3 DNA: TGTGCCAGCAGTCCCGGGGCGAACAGGGGGCGGGTAGCTTTCTTT; CDR3 protein: CASSPGANRGRVAFF
clone size: -; D gene: TRBD2; V gene: TRBV29-1; J gene: TRBJ2-7; CDR3 DNA: TGCAGCGTAGGGAGGGGTGGGAGGCCCTCCTACGAGCAGTACTTC; CDR3 protein: CSVGRGGRPSYEQYF
clone size: few; D gene: -; V gene: TRBV12-3/TRBV12-4; J gene: TRBJ1-4; CDR3 DNA: TGTGCCAGCAGTTTAGGGTTTGACGTCCCTAATGAAAAACTGTTTTTT; CDR3 protein: CASSLGFDVPNEKLFF
clone size: few; D gene: -; V gene: TRBV7-2; J gene: TRBJ2-5; CDR3 DNA: TGTGCCAGCAGCTTAGCGCAGGCCCTCGGGGGGACCCAGTACTTC; CDR3 protein: CASSLAQALGGTQYF
clone size: -; D gene: -; V gene: TRBV10-3; J gene: TRBJ1-1; CDR3 DNA: TGTGCCATCAGAGTTCGGGGGGCGGATACTGAAGCTTTCTTT; CDR3 protein: CAIRVRGADTEAFF
clone size: once; D gene: TRBD2; V gene: TRBV20-1; J gene: TRBJ2-1; CDR3 DNA: TGCAGTGCTAGAGATTCTAGCGGGAGGGATGAGCAGTTCTTC; CDR3 protein: CSARDSSGRDEQFF
clone size: few; D gene: -; V gene: TRBV27; J gene: TRBJ1-3; CDR3 DNA: TGTGCCAGCAGTCCCCTTCCGCCGGGGGTGGGGGTTGGAAACACCATATATTTT; CDR3 protein: CASSPLPPGVGVGNTIYF
clone size: few; D gene: -; V gene: TRBV6-6; J gene: TRBJ1-1; CDR3 DNA: TGTGCCAGCGGTATCCAGTCGGCCACTGAAGCTTTCTTT; CDR3 protein: CASGIQSATEAFF
clone size: -; D gene: -; V gene: TRBV6-1; J gene: TRBJ1-4; CDR3 DNA: TGTGCCAGCAGTGCCCAAGTGACATGGGGTGAAAAACTGTTTTTT; CDR3 protein: CASSAQVTWGEKLFF
clone size: -; D gene: TRBD2; V gene: TRBV7-2; J gene: TRBJ2-5; CDR3 DNA: TGTGCCAGCAGCAATAGACTAGCGGGGGGGGGAGAGACCCAGTACTTC; CDR3 protein: CASSNRLAGGGETQYF
clone size: -; D gene: -; V gene: TRBV7-2; J gene: TRBJ2-1; CDR3 DNA: TGTGCCAGCAGCAAACAGGGTCCCTACAATGAGCAGTTCTTC; CDR3 protein: CASSKQGPYNEQFF
clone size: -; D gene: -; V gene: TRBV6-5; J gene: TRBJ2-2; CDR3 DNA: TGTGCCAGCAGTTTCCCAGGCACCGGGGAGCTGTTTTTT; CDR3 protein: CASSFPGTGELFF
clone size: -; D gene: -; V gene: TRBV7-8; J gene: TRBJ2-7; CDR3 DNA: TGTGCCAGCAGCCACCGACAGTTGAACGAGCAGTACTTC; CDR3 protein: CASSHRQLNEQYF
clone size: few; D gene: -; V gene: TRBV12-3/TRBV12-4; J gene: TRBJ2-7; CDR3 DNA: TGTGCCAGCAGTTCCGAGGACAGCAACTCCTACGAGCAGTACTTC; CDR3 protein: CASSSEDSNSYEQYF
clone size: many; D gene: -; V gene: TRBV10-3; J gene: TRBJ2-7; CDR3 DNA: TGTGCCACTGAAGAACAGGATGTCTCCTACGAGCAGTACTTC; CDR3 protein: CATEEQDVSYEQYF
clone size: few; D gene: -; V gene: TRBV25-1; J gene: TRBJ1-1; CDR3 DNA: TGTGCCAGCAGTGAATGGGAGGGGCGGCCCGCCCGGTACACTGAAGCTTTCTTT; CDR3 protein: CASSEWEGRPARYTEAFF
clone size: few; D gene: -; V gene: TRBV7-6; J gene: TRBJ2-5; CDR3 DNA: TGTGCCAGCAGCTTAGCGCGTATATTGGAAGGGAGAGAGACCCAGTACTTC; CDR3 protein: CASSLARILEGRETQYF
clone size: -; D gene: -; V gene: TRBV19; J gene: TRBJ2-2; CDR3 DNA: TGTGCCAGTTCGTATGGCGTGGTCGGGGAGCTGTTTTTT; CDR3 protein: CASSYGVVGELFF
clone size: once; D gene: -; V gene: TRBV7-9; J gene: TRBJ2-7; CDR3 DNA: TGTGCCAGCAGCCCAAGCTCTGGCGAGCAGTACTTC; CDR3 protein: CASSPSSGEQYF
clone size: -; D gene: TRBD2; V gene: TRBV7-2; J gene: TRBJ2-7; CDR3 DNA: TGTGCCAGCAGCTATGTAGCGGGGGGGCTGGGAGAGCAGTACTTC; CDR3 protein: CASSYVAGGLGEQYF
clone size: -; D gene: TRBD1; V gene: TRBV6-1; J gene: TRBJ1-2; CDR3 DNA: TGTGCCAGCAGACGACAGGGCGGTGGTGGCTACACCTTC; CDR3 protein: CASRRQGGGGYTF
clone size: few; D gene: -; V gene: TRBV11-2; J gene: TRBJ1-1; CDR3 DNA: TGTGCCAGCAGCTTAGGGTTTATGGGGACTGAAGCTTTCTTT; CDR3 protein: CASSLGFMGTEAFF
clone size: -; D gene: TRBD2; V gene: TRBV5-6; J gene: TRBJ2-1; CDR3 DNA: TGTGCCAGCAGCCAGGCTAGCGGGCTTTACAATGAGCAGTTCTTC; CDR3 protein: CASSQASGLYNEQFF
clone size: -; D gene: -; V gene: TRBV6-1; J gene: TRBJ2-1; CDR3 DNA: TGTGCCACCGACAGAGTCCGGGACTCAAAAGTTCAGTTCTTC; CDR3 protein: CATDRVRDSKVQFF
clone size: few; D gene: -; V gene: TRBV7-8; J gene: TRBJ2-5; CDR3 DNA: TGTGCCAGCAGCCCCCGGGTCAATGGGCATGAGACCCAGTACTTC; CDR3 protein: CASSPRVNGHETQYF
clone size: few; D gene: -; V gene: TRBV15; J gene: TRBJ2-1; CDR3 DNA: TGTGCCACCCGCGAGGAAGGGACCTACAATGAGCAGTTCTTC; CDR3 protein: CATREEGTYNEQFF
clone size: few; D gene: -; V gene: TRBV6-2/TRBV6-3; J gene: TRBJ1-1; CDR3 DNA: TGTGCCAGCAGTTACTACGGCTACACTGAAGCTTTCTTT; CDR3 protein: CASSYYGYTEAFF
clone size: few; D gene: TRBD2; V gene: TRBV6-6; J gene: TRBJ2-3; CDR3 DNA: TGTGCCAGCACCTACCCCCCGGGGGGGCGGACAGATACGCAGTATTTT; CDR3 protein: CASTYPPGGRTDTQYF
clone size: -; D gene: -; V gene: TRBV11-2; J gene: TRBJ2-1; CDR3 DNA: TGTGCCAGCAGCTTAGTGAAGGGGCCGTACAATGAGCAGTTCTTC; CDR3 protein: CASSLVKGPYNEQFF